This TCR beta chain stems from a study of memory CD4+ T cells and cytomegalovirus serostatus. The sort gate was single viable CD3+CD4+CD8-CD45RO+ cells for memory CD4+ T cells. Positive selection with CD4 microbeads enriched total CD4+ T cells. A note on this clone: What it recognizes is unknown.

Study-level findings and limits: Suggested: most of the CMV-linked TCR signature lies in CD4+ memory cells. About 40% of the roughly 160 known CMV-associated TCRbeta sequences appeared in CD4+ memory.

Per the original methods: Out-of-frame sequences were removed, leaving a few million distinct TCRbeta sequences. This table comes from immunoSEQ multiplex PCR, and its TCRdb copy is limited to in-frame clones, with some not included. V, J and clone size derive from that table, while D and trimming were established from the DNA sequence. The sample shows tens of thousands of clones, approximately 80% of them seen only once. Germline V gene lookup returns CDR1 LGHNA and CDR2 YSLEER. The CDR3 has 15 amino acids. Trimming pared 0 bases from V and 8 bases from J, leaving 13 bases between. The sample taken for sequencing was memory CD4+ T cells from blood. J is TRBJ1-4 and V is TRBV4-3; D unresolved. The sequence came from an adult in good health and CMV-seronegative. The CDR3 sequence: CASSQDGRGWEKLFF. CDR3 in DNA: TGCGCCAGCAGCCAAGATGGCCGGGGTTGGGAAAAACTGTTTTTT.